One and the same sample provided the 28 T cell receptor beta chains below, sequenced in a study of cytomegalovirus exposure and HLA in healthy donors. Researchers ran the PCR with 60 Vbeta and 13 Jbeta primers. The data were produced by immunoSEQ multiplex PCR, yet TCRdb's version contains in-frame clones alone and is incomplete. The sample has around 70,000 clones. The sample taken for sequencing was PBMCs. These receptors were collected from a female donor in good health and CMV-seropositive.

The chain carries TRBV11-2 and TRBJ1-2, with D possibly TRBD1 on 5 matching bases. Between the trimmed V and J ends, which lost 1 base and 2 bases, there was a span of 5 bases. The germline V gene encodes CDR1 SGHAT and CDR2 FQNNGV. The CDR3 contains 13 residues. CDR3 sequence reads: CASSLGTNYGYTF. CDR3 nucleotides: TGTGCCAGCAGCTTAGGGACAAACTATGGCTACACCTTC.

By frequency, this clone registers medium-sized. The chain links TRBV28 to TRBJ1-1; D call uncertain. The V gene lost 8 bases and the J gene lost 5 bases, with 21 bases spanning the gap. Looked up from germline, CDR1 is MDHEN and CDR2 is SYDVKM. This CDR3 is 15 amino acids long. CDR3 protein: CASHLGGEVGTEAFF. In nucleotides, the CDR3 is TGTGCCAGCCATCTGGGTGGGGAGGTGGGGACTGAAGCTTTCTTT.

The chain uses TRBV2 and TRBJ2-3; D perhaps matches TRBD2 (5 bases). CDR3 length equals 14 residues. Germline-derived CDR1 and CDR2 are SNHLY and FYNNEI. The CDR3, as DNA: TGTGCTTCCCGGGGTCATTCCACCACAGATACGCAGTATTTT. This gives the protein CASRGHSTTDTQYF.

The rearrangement uses TRBV5-4 and TRBJ1-2; the D gene is possibly TRBD1 (5 bases). The V end lost 2 bases, the J end lost 7 bases, and 12 bases lay between the germline ends. CDR1 is SGHNT and CDR2 is YYREEE in the germline V gene (reference sequence). The CDR3 has 13 residues. The CDR3 DNA is TGTGCCAGCAGCTTCGAGGCGGGGGGTGGCTACACCTTC. Translation gives CASSFEAGGGYTF.

The rearrangement uses TRBV11-3 and TRBJ2-3; 7 bases are a match to TRBD2. CDR1 and CDR2 from the germline V gene are SGHNT and YENEEA. V dropped 5 bases and J dropped 4; count of bases not matched to a gene: 9. The CDR3 has 15 amino acids. CDR3 coding DNA: TGTGCCAGCAGCGCGGGGGACGCTTACCCAGATACGCAGTATTTT. Its translation is CASSAGDAYPDTQYF.

The chain links TRBV15 to TRBJ2-6; 7 positions agree with TRBD1. The germline gives CDR1 LNHNV, CDR2 YYDKDF (reference sequence). The CDR3 extends over 18 amino acids. The trim removed 3 bases at V and 0 bases at J, leaving 8 bases unmatched. The CDR3 sequence: CATSSAGTAHSGANVLTF. Here the CDR3 DNA reads TGTGCCACCAGCAGCGCCGGGACAGCACACTCTGGGGCCAACGTCCTGACTTTC.

This chain uses TRBV5-6 with TRBJ1-3, with TRBD1 identical over 7 bases. The V segment lost 4 bases and the J segment 1 base; nucleotides outside the gene matches: 11. CDR3 size: 17 residues. The germline V gene encodes CDR1 SGHDT and CDR2 YYEEEE. The chain's CDR3 is CASSQGTVFWSGNTIYF. In DNA, the CDR3 is TGTGCCAGCAGCCAGGGGACAGTTTTTTGGTCTGGAAACACCATATATTTT. The full variable domain, rest sourced from reference TRBV5-6 and TRBJ1-3, is DAGVTQSPTHLIKTRGQQVTLRCSPKSGHDTVSWYQQALGQGPQFIFQYYEEEERQRGNFPDRFSGHQFPNYSSELNVNALLLGDSALYLCASSQGTVFWSGNTIYFGEGSWLTVV.

The J gene is TRBJ1-2, the V gene TRBV4-3; 8 bases are shared with TRBD1. J lost 6 bases, V lost 0 bases, and 6 bases had no gene match. This CDR3 comprises 15 residues. Germline lookup yields CDR1 LGHNA and CDR2 YSLEER. Here the CDR3 DNA reads TGCGCCAGCAGCCAAGATCTGACCAGGGGGCATGGCTACACCTTC. Its translation: CASSQDLTRGHGYTF.

The chain recombines TRBV4-1 with TRBJ1-2, with 7 bases fitting TRBD1. The CDR3 contains 15 residues. With V trimmed by 1 base and J by 4 bases, 6 bases remained unmatched. CDR1 and CDR2 from the germline V gene are MGHRA and YSYEKL. The CDR3 loop is CASSQAGQVVYGYTF. The CDR3 DNA is TGCGCCAGCAGCCAAGCAGGACAGGTGGTCTATGGCTACACCTTC.

The rearrangement joins TRBV28 to TRBJ2-1; TRBD2 matches at 10 bases. With V trimmed by 3 bases and J by 7 bases, 3 bases remained unmatched. CDR3 size: 14 residues. CDR1 and CDR2 (germline): MDHEN, SYDVKM. In nucleotides, the CDR3 is TGTGCCAGCAGTTTGGGACTAGCGTGGAATGAGCAGTTCTTC. Translated: CASSLGLAWNEQFF.

The chain recombines TRBV29-1 with TRBJ2-5; possibly TRBD2 for D (5 bases). The J call could be wrong; TRBJ2-7 is a better fit for the DNA end. CDR1 is SQVTM and CDR2 is ANQGSEA in the germline V gene. This CDR3 comprises 12 residues. This CDR3 is CSVTLGVYEQYF. The CDR3 DNA is TGCAGCGTAACTCTGGGAGTTTACGAGCAGTACTTC.

The chain is built from TRBV6-5 and TRBJ2-7, with 7 bases lining up with TRBD1. The trim removed 5 bases at V and 2 bases at J, leaving 9 bases unmatched. Germline V gives CDR1 MNHEY, CDR2 SVGAGI. The CDR3 has 15 amino acids. Here the CDR3 reads CASSASRQGPYEQYF. In nucleotides, the CDR3 is TGTGCCAGCAGTGCTTCTCGACAGGGCCCCTACGAGCAGTACTTC.

The chain has TRBV6-5 and TRBJ2-1; D perhaps matches TRBD1 (6 bases). The CDR3 sequence is 15 residues long. V lost 4 bases to trimming and J lost 2 bases, with 12 bases between them. Per the germline V gene, CDR1 is MNHEY and CDR2 is SVGAGI. The CDR3 is CASSSQGWPYNEQFF. CDR3 DNA sequence: TGTGCCAGCAGTTCACAGGGTTGGCCCTACAATGAGCAGTTCTTC.

The rearrangement joins TRBV11-1 to TRBJ2-2; 8 bases match TRBD1. V lost 11 bases, J lost 0 bases, and 2 bases stayed unmatched. The CDR3 contains 13 residues. Germline CDR1 reads SGHAT; CDR2 reads FQDESV (reference sequence). The CDR3: CALQGANTGELFF. The CDR3 DNA reads as TGTGCCCTACAGGGGGCGAACACCGGGGAGCTGTTTTTT. Supplemented by reference TRBV11-1 and TRBJ2-2, the full variable domain reads EAEVAQSPRYKITEKSQAVAFWCDPISGHATLYWYRQILGQGPELLVQFQDESVVDDSQLPKDRFSAERLKGVDSTLKIQPAELGDSAMYLCALQGANTGELFFGEGSRLTVL.

The chain employs TRBV9 and TRBJ2-3; D is undetermined. Germline CDR1 and CDR2: SGDLS and YYNGEE. There are 11 residues in the CDR3. Trimming removed 4 bases at V and 6 bases at J, with 6 bases between. CDR3 protein: CASSSRDTQYF. CDR3 bases: TGTGCCAGCAGCAGCCGGGATACGCAGTATTTT.

The rearrangement joins TRBV28 to TRBJ1-6; no definite D call. This CDR3 comprises 14 residues. V gave up 2 bases and J gave up 4 bases, with 6 bases separating them. Germline values: CDR1 MDHEN, CDR2 SYDVKM. The CDR3 reads CASSLVQYNSPLHF. In DNA, the CDR3 is TGTGCCAGCAGTTTAGTACAGTATAATTCACCCCTCCACTTT.

CDR3 in amino acids: CASSYGPGGRSPLHF. CDR3 in DNA: TGTGCCAGCAGTTACGGGCCAGGGGGTAGGTCACCCCTCCACTTT. This sequence joins TRBV6-5 and TRBJ1-6, with 7 bases aligning to TRBD1. Germline V gene lookup returns CDR1 MNHEY and CDR2 SVGAGI. The junction had 8 bases not matched to a gene; V was cut back by 2 bases and J by 10 bases. The CDR3 contains 15 residues.

The rearrangement uses TRBV19 and TRBJ1-5, with 8 bases fitting TRBD1. V was pared by 0 bases and J by 4 bases, with 5 bases of the junction left unmatched. The germline V gene encodes CDR1 LNHDA and CDR2 SQIVND (reference sequence). This CDR3 is 16 amino acids long. This CDR3 reads CASSIDQGAANQPQHF. DNA for the CDR3: TGTGCCAGTAGTATAGATCAGGGGGCTGCAAATCAGCCCCAGCATTTT.

The rearrangement uses TRBV19 and TRBJ2-2, with 10 bases lining up with TRBD2. Germline loops: CDR1 LNHDA, CDR2 SQIVND (reference sequence). V gave up 2 bases and J gave up 6 bases; unmatched junction bases: 3. This CDR3 has 15 residues. DNA of the CDR3: TGTGCCAGTAGTATACTAGCGGGAGCCCCCGGGGAGCTGTTTTTT. It translates to CASSILAGAPGELFF.

The chain links TRBV18 to TRBJ1-1; 8 nucleotides agree with TRBD1. V dropped 8 bases and J dropped 3; count of bases not matched to a gene: 14. Germline assignment: CDR1 KGHSH and CDR2 LQKENI. The CDR3 runs to 16 residues. The CDR3 coding sequence is TGTGCCAGCGCACAAGTGGGACAGGATAGACACACTGAAGCTTTCTTT. Its protein is CASAQVGQDRHTEAFF.

The chain has TRBV9 and TRBJ1-2; 9 nucleotides agree with TRBD1. Germline CDR1 and CDR2: SGDLS and YYNGEE. Losses at the gene ends were 2 bases for V and 0 bases for J; bases not matched to a gene: 8. CDR3 length: 17 amino acids. CDR3 residues: CASSVTGGTTANYGYTF. CDR3 coding DNA: TGTGCCAGCAGCGTTACAGGGGGCACTACCGCTAACTATGGCTACACCTTC.

J is TRBJ2-7 and V is TRBV28; 10 bases fit TRBD1. Unmatched junction bases numbered 14, after V lost 6 bases and J lost 6 bases. Germline V gene lookup returns CDR1 MDHEN and CDR2 SYDVKM. This CDR3 spans 16 amino acids. The CDR3 region is CASSKIPGQGTGEQYF. In nucleotides, the CDR3 is TGTGCCAGCAGCAAAATCCCGGGACAGGGGACAGGCGAGCAGTACTTC.

The chain carries TRBV5-5 and TRBJ2-1; 8 bases line up with TRBD2. J was trimmed by 1 base and V by 6 bases; bases with no gene match: 6. The CDR3 consists of 15 residues. Germline V lookup: CDR1 SGHKS, CDR2 YYEKEE (reference sequence). The CDR3 nucleotides read TGTGCCAGCAAGGCGGGGGGTTATTCCTACAATGAGCAGTTCTTC. It specifies CASKAGGYSYNEQFF.

The chain employs TRBV10-1 and TRBJ1-1; D is possibly TRBD1 (5 bases). Looked up from germline, CDR1 is WNHNN and CDR2 is SYGVQD (reference sequence). This CDR3 is built from 12 residues. Trimming took off 2 bases at V and 8 bases at J, with 9 bases between the two ends. CDR3 coding DNA: TGCGCCAGCAGTGAGGGAAACAGGGAAGCTTTCTTT. Protein sequence: CASSEGNREAFF.

This sequence joins TRBV7-2 and TRBJ1-1; the D gene is possibly TRBD1 (6 bases). Between the trimmed V and J ends, which lost 1 base and 4 bases, there was a span of 16 bases. The CDR3 extends over 16 amino acids. Per germline, CDR1 SGHTA and CDR2 FQGNSA. For the CDR3, the DNA is TGTGCCAGCAGCTTAGAGGGGGATACAGGGAGCACTGAAGCTTTCTTT. This sequence encodes CASSLEGDTGSTEAFF.

This chain's CDR3 is CASSQTGSNQPQHF. The CDR3 DNA follows: TGTGCCAGCAGTCAGACAGGGAGCAATCAGCCCCAGCATTTT. The V gene is TRBV6-5, the J gene TRBJ1-5; 7 nucleotides agree with TRBD1. V lost 5 bases to trimming and J lost 1 base; unmatched junction nucleotides: 2. The CDR3 consists of 14 residues. CDR1 is MNHEY and CDR2 is SVGAGI in the germline V gene.

The chain carries TRBV6-5 and TRBJ2-2, with 8 positions matching TRBD1. Germline loops: CDR1 MNHEY, CDR2 SVGAGI. With 5 bases clipped from V and 5 bases from J, the junction kept 7 bases outside the gene matches. The CDR3 runs 15 residues. The CDR3 bases are TGTGCCAGCAGTCAGACCAGGACAGGGACCGGGGAGCTGTTTTTT. It codes for CASSQTRTGTGELFF.

The V call is TRBV6-6, the J call TRBJ2-7, with a weak D call TRBD2 (6 bases). CDR1 is MNHNY and CDR2 is SVGAGI in the germline V gene (reference sequence). With 2 bases removed from V and 0 bases from J, the gap between germline ends came to 11 bases. The CDR3 contains 15 residues. This chain's CDR3 is CASSYGDGSSYEQYF. DNA of the CDR3: TGTGCCAGCAGTTACGGAGACGGGAGCTCCTACGAGCAGTACTTC.